A selection of T cell receptor beta chains follows, all from one sample in a study of blood T cell repertoires in COVID-19. Data came from immunoSEQ multiplex PCR; TCRdb stores just in-frame clones and leaves some out. The table includes about 140,000 clones, more than 75% detected once. The sample was peripheral blood. These receptors were obtained from a woman aged 80 or over with acute or convalescent COVID-19. Both conserved end residues are part of each CDR3. Fields, in order: D gene, J gene, V gene, clone size, CDR3 protein, CDR3 DNA. D genes are given only for firm matches. Rows may omit the clone size; those that give it use once, few, many or a size class.

.,TRBJ1-4,TRBV5-5,.,CASSHYGDEKLFF,TGTGCCAGCAGCCACTACGGGGATGAAAAACTGTTTTTT
TRBD2,TRBJ2-2,TRBV24-1,few,CATSDPGLAGVTGELFF,TGTGCCACCAGTGACCCCGGACTAGCGGGGGTCACCGGGGAGCTGTTTTTT
.,TRBJ2-1,TRBV24-1,.,CATSDRVNPYNEQFF,TGTGCCACCAGTGATCGGGTTAACCCCTACAATGAGCAGTTCTTC
TRBD2,TRBJ2-3,TRBV5-6,.,CASSLDGTSGSGGTDTQYF,TGTGCCAGCAGTTTAGACGGGACTAGCGGGAGCGGCGGTACCGATACGCAGTATTTT
.,TRBJ1-5,TRBV7-2,.,CASSWDTSSNQPQHF,TGTGCCAGCAGCTGGGACACCTCAAGCAATCAGCCCCAGCATTTT
.,TRBJ1-6,TRBV12-3/TRBV12-4,.,CASSSPGVSPLHF,TGTGCCAGCAGCTCCCCCGGGGTTTCACCCCTCCACTTT
TRBD2,TRBJ2-2,TRBV7-9,once,CASSRSGLAGVGTGELFF,TGTGCCAGCAGCCGATCGGGACTAGCGGGAGTGGGTACCGGGGAGCTGTTTTTT
TRBD1,TRBJ2-7,TRBV5-1,.,CASSLMGQGLAEQYF,TGCGCCAGCAGCTTGATGGGACAGGGGTTAGCCGAGCAGTACTTC
TRBD1,TRBJ1-2,TRBV12-3/TRBV12-4,.,CASSPGQTRGYTF,TGTGCCAGCAGCCCGGGACAGACCAGGGGCTACACCTTC
.,TRBJ1-2,TRBV7-8,.,CASSPGGLYGYTF,TGTGCCAGCAGCCCCGGCGGTCTCTATGGCTACACCTTC
TRBD1,TRBJ1-2,TRBV20-1,once,CSAGGTVGYTF,TGCAGTGCTGGAGGGACAGTCGGCTACACCTTC
.,TRBJ2-7,TRBV27,once,CASSLSSGTHEQYF,TGTGCCAGCAGTTTATCCTCAGGTACCCACGAGCAGTACTTC
.,TRBJ2-5,TRBV5-1,.,CASSAGLISNPETQYF,TGCGCCAGCAGCGCTGGTCTTATTAGCAATCCAGAGACCCAGTACTTC
.,TRBJ2-3,TRBV7-2,.,CASSLPSSDTQYF,TGTGCCAGCAGCTTACCCTCGTCGGATACGCAGTATTTT
TRBD1,TRBJ1-1,TRBV6-5,.,CASSQRTGDAFF,TGTGCCAGCAGTCAACGGACAGGGGACGCTTTCTTT
TRBD1,TRBJ1-1,TRBV7-3,.,CASSTQGGLSNTEAFF,TGTGCCAGCAGCACTCAAGGGGGCCTCTCGAACACTGAAGCTTTCTTT
TRBD2,TRBJ2-7,TRBV19,.,CASSISSGGPLEQYF,TGTGCCAGTAGTATATCGTCGGGAGGACCGCTCGAGCAGTACTTC
.,TRBJ1-3,TRBV28,.,CASSSSRTAGNTIYF,TGTGCCAGCAGTTCCTCCAGGACAGCGGGAAACACCATATATTTT
TRBD2,TRBJ2-7,TRBV7-8,.,CASKGGRAREQYF,TGTGCCAGCAAAGGTGGGAGGGCTCGAGAGCAGTACTTC
TRBD2,TRBJ2-1,TRBV2,.,CASSEPRTSGMAGYNEQFF,TGTGCCAGCAGCGAGCCTCGGACTAGCGGGATGGCGGGTTACAATGAGCAGTTCTTC
TRBD1,TRBJ1-1,TRBV3-1/TRBV3-2,.,CATQLGQGQAFF,TGTGCCACTCAATTGGGACAGGGACAAGCTTTCTTT
.,TRBJ1-1,TRBV9,.,CASSVVGAQNTEAFF,TGTGCCAGCAGCGTAGTAGGAGCCCAGAACACTGAAGCTTTCTTT
TRBD1,TRBJ1-2,TRBV2,.,CASSQDRGLGGYTF,TGTGCCAGCAGCCAGGACAGGGGCTTGGGTGGCTACACCTTC
.,TRBJ1-1,TRBV4-2,few,CASSQVMNTEAFF,TGTGCCAGCAGCCAAGTCATGAACACTGAAGCTTTCTTT
TRBD1,TRBJ1-2,TRBV7-3,few,CASSFEGADYGYTF,TGTGCCAGCAGCTTTGAGGGGGCGGACTATGGCTACACCTTC
TRBD2,TRBJ2-7,TRBV30,.,CAWASPAGLSYEQYF,TGTGCCTGGGCAAGCCCAGCGGGACTCTCCTACGAGCAGTACTTC
TRBD2,TRBJ2-7,TRBV19,.,CASSGRLAVSYEQYF,TGTGCCAGTAGTGGACGACTAGCGGTCTCCTACGAGCAGTACTTC
TRBD1,TRBJ2-1,TRBV7-9,.,CASSYGTGGVNEQFF,TGTGCCAGCAGCTACGGGACAGGGGGAGTCAATGAGCAGTTCTTC
TRBD1,TRBJ2-7,TRBV14,.,CASSQDSGQGLFLGEQYF,TGTGCCAGCAGCCAAGATTCAGGACAGGGCCTATTCCTTGGCGAGCAGTACTTC
.,TRBJ2-5,TRBV11-2,.,CASSLAGRETQYF,TGTGCCAGCAGCTTGGCAGGGAGGGAGACCCAGTACTTC
.,TRBJ2-3,TRBV20-1,.,CSASRFGSSMDRATQYF,TGCAGTGCTAGTAGGTTTGGGTCGTCCATGGACAGAGCTACGCAGTATTTT
TRBD2,TRBJ2-4,TRBV4-1,.,CASSPGTSGLLAKNIQYF,TGCGCCAGCAGCCCCGGGACTAGCGGGCTCCTAGCCAAAAACATTCAGTACTTC
.,TRBJ2-5,TRBV12-5,.,CASGFGTQETQYF,TGTGCTAGTGGTTTCGGGACTCAAGAGACCCAGTACTTC